This T cell receptor (beta chain) appears in the sequencing data of a study of CD8+CD57+ T cells in acquired aplastic anemia. The study, taken as a whole, reports: Between patients and controls, 25 to 35 CD8+ CDR3 sequences were found in common.

Profiles of TCR beta VDJ and CDR3 were generated from a genomic DNA template. Each CDR3 protein gets one entry after TCRdb re-called the reads with MiXCR. The top ten clones hold around 12% of a sample with some 140,000 distinct CDR3 sequences, about 54% of them seen once. The ends lost 5 bases at V and 4 bases at J; junction bases unmatched: 10. Germline V gene data show CDR1 as SGHAT and CDR2 as FQNNGV. This CDR3 spans 17 amino acids. Patients chosen for sequencing had shown CD8+CD57+ cell expansion by flow cytometry. At blood sampling, none of the patients had yet received therapy. This clonotype was seen repeatedly, ten times or more. The antigen remains undetermined.

The TCR was taken from a human donor with aplastic anemia. Input material: sorted CD4+, CD8+, or CD8+CD57+ T cells (not recorded which) from PBMCs. This chain joins TRBV11-2 and TRBJ1-4; 10 nucleotides match TRBD1. This chain's CDR3 is CASSPRTGGFLNEKLFF. CDR3 in DNA: TGTGCCAGCAGCCCCCGGACAGGGGGTTTTCTTAATGAAAAACTGTTTTTT.